Below are 7 T cell receptor beta chains sequenced from a single sample in a study of blood T cells in healthy people across ages. A second PCR of 7 to 11 cycles used a sample-barcoded 5' primer and a J-beta primer mix. TCRdb re-called the 5' RACE reads with MiXCR, one entry per CDR3 protein. Of about 930,000 distinct CDR3 sequences in the sample, about 29% are singletons; the top ten hold 10% to 13%. Separately, the same data were catalogued under a study of T cells of mothers and their children.

Sequenced sample: blood. The receptor set was obtained from a woman aged 40-49 years in good health.

This clonotype was seen many times. V usage is TRBV5-1 and J usage is TRBJ2-7; 8 bases map to TRBD1. With V trimmed by 4 bases and J by 2 bases, 8 bases remained unmatched. CDR3 length equals 15 residues. Germline CDR1 reads SGHRS; CDR2 reads YFSETQ. The CDR3 sequence: CASSIQTGATYEQYF. The CDR3 coding sequence is TGCGCCAGCAGCATCCAGACAGGGGCCACCTACGAGCAGTACTTC.

This clonotype came up many times. Its ends do not fully match the called genes, so a read error is possible. This chain connects TRBV12-3 or TRBV12-4 to TRBJ2-3; TRBD2 aligns across 10 bases. The CDR3 covers 16 residues. The CDR3 reads CASSLDLAGGTDTQYF. The DNA for the CDR3 is TGTGCCAGCAGCTTAGATCTAGCGGGGGGCACAGATACGCAGTATTTT.

This clonotype was detected a few times. The CDR3 region has the DNA TGCAGTGCTAGAAGTGACAGGGGGCATGCTTTCTTT. It is translated as CSARSDRGHAFF. The V call is TRBV20-1, the J call TRBJ1-1; the match to TRBD1 covers 10 bases. The germline gives CDR1 DFQATT, CDR2 SNEGSKA (reference sequence). CDR3 size: 12 residues. The trim removed 2 bases at V and 11 bases at J, leaving 5 bases unmatched.

This clonotype was seen repeatedly, ten times or more. The rearrangement links TRBV28 to TRBJ2-5; D not resolved. The V gene lost 6 bases and the J gene lost 0 bases, with 14 bases spanning the gap. CDR1 and CDR2 (germline): MDHEN, SYDVKM. The CDR3 covers 15 residues. CDR3 DNA: TGTGCCAGCAGCCGAAATACGCAGCACCAAGAGACCCAGTACTTC. The encoded protein is CASSRNTQHQETQYF.

This clonotype was picked up a small number of times. The chain combines TRBV28 with TRBJ1-2; tentative D call: TRBD1 (6 bases). The CDR3 loop spans 15 amino acids. The germline gives CDR1 MDHEN, CDR2 SYDVKM. Trimming stripped 2 bases from V and 4 bases from J, with 14 bases between. DNA for the CDR3: TGTGCCAGCAGTTTAGCATTCAGGGGAACCTATGGCTACACCTTC. Protein: CASSLAFRGTYGYTF.

This clonotype was found a few times. One end of the junction does not line up with germline, which may come from a read error. The chain recombines TRBV29-1 with TRBJ2-1, with D uncertain. Germline-derived CDR1 and CDR2 are SQVTM and ANQGSEA. The CDR3 is 10 residues long. This CDR3 is CGVGYNEQFF. CDR3 DNA sequence: TGCGGCGTTGGATACAATGAGCAGTTCTTC.

This clonotype appeared many times. The V gene is TRBV20-1, the J gene TRBJ2-7; 9 bases fit TRBD1. J gave up 3 bases and V 3 bases, and 3 bases lay outside the gene matches. Germline lookup yields CDR1 DFQATT and CDR2 SNEGSKA (reference sequence). This CDR3 is 13 amino acids long. The DNA of the CDR3 is TGCAGTGCTAGTGACAGGGGGATCTACGAGCAGTACTTC. This translates into CSASDRGIYEQYF.